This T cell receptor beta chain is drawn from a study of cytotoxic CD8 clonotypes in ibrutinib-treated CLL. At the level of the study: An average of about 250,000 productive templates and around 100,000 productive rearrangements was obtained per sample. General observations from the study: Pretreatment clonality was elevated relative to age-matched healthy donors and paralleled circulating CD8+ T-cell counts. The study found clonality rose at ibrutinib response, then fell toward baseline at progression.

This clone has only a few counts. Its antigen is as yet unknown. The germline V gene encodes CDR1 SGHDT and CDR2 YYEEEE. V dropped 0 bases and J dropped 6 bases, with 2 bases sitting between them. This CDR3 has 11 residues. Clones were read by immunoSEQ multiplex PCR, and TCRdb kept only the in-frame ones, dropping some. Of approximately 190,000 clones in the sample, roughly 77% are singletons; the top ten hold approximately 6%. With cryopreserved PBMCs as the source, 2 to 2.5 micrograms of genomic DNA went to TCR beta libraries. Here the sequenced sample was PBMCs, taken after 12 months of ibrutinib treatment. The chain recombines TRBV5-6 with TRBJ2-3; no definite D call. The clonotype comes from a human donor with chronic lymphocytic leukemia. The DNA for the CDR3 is TGTGCCAGCAGCTTGGCGGATACGCAGTATTTT. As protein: CASSLADTQYF.